The next 32 T cell receptor beta chains were all read from a single sample in a study of identical twins' blood T cells. TCRdb passed the 5' RACE reads through MiXCR, listing each CDR3 protein once. The data contain roughly 380,000 distinct CDR3 sequences, more than 25% of them seen just once; the ten biggest clones take up about 6%. Sample: PBMCs. These receptors all stem from a woman between 18 and 50 years old in good health.

This clonotype was observed a handful of times. The chain is built from TRBV27 and TRBJ1-1, with D perhaps TRBD1 (5 bases). The CDR3 is 17 amino acids. V lost 4 bases and J lost 1, with 19 bases in between. Germline CDR1 and CDR2: MNHEY and SMNVEV (reference sequence). CDR3 protein: CASSSPGTVRGNTEAFF. The CDR3 DNA is TGTGCCAGCAGTTCCCCGGGGACCGTAAGGGGGAACACTGAAGCTTTCTTT.

The chain employs TRBV29-1 and TRBJ1-4, with TRBD1 matching over 8 bases. V gave up 7 bases and J gave up 5 bases; unmatched junction bases: 6. Looked up from germline, CDR1 is SQVTM and CDR2 is ANQGSEA. The CDR3 has 13 amino acids. CDR3 coding DNA: TGCAGCGGCCGGACAGGGCAAAATGAAAAACTGTTTTTT. It specifies CSGRTGQNEKLFF.

V is TRBV20-1 and J is TRBJ1-1; tentatively, D is TRBD1 (5 bases). The germline CDR1 and CDR2 sequences are DFQATT and SNEGSKA (reference sequence). The length of the CDR3 is 12 residues. Trimming stripped 4 bases from V and 3 bases from J, with 9 bases between. The CDR3 here is CSAKAGDTEAFF. CDR3 bases: TGCAGTGCTAAGGCGGGGGACACTGAAGCTTTCTTT.

This clonotype was found a few times. The rearrangement links TRBV20-1 to TRBJ2-1; 10 positions agree with TRBD2. J was trimmed by 5 bases and V by 0 bases; bases with no gene match: 4. The CDR3 length is 15 residues. Germline V gene sequence: CDR1 DFQATT, CDR2 SNEGSKA (reference sequence). CDR3 bases: TGCAGTGCTAGAGATATAGCGGGAGGAAACAATGAGCAGTTCTTC. The encoded protein is CSARDIAGGNNEQFF.

This clonotype was recorded many times. This chain connects TRBV12-3 or TRBV12-4 to TRBJ1-2; TRBD1 is a possible D gene (5 bases). The CDR3 extends over 14 amino acids. Trimming removed 7 bases at V and 6 bases at J, with 18 bases between. CDR3 sequence reads: CASTPMGLGDGYTF. CDR3 nucleotides: TGTGCCAGCACCCCTATGGGGCTAGGGGATGGCTACACCTTC.

Here the CDR3 reads CASSLRRVRSYNEQFF. The CDR3 coding sequence is TGTGCCAGCAGCTTAAGGAGAGTTAGGTCCTACAATGAGCAGTTCTTC. J is TRBJ2-1 and V is TRBV7-9; D is uncertain. V was shortened by 2 bases and J by 1 base, with 12 bases between the two germline ends. The germline V gene has CDR1 SEHNR and CDR2 FQNEAQ (reference sequence). This CDR3 comprises 16 residues. The full variable domain, rest sourced from reference TRBV7-9 and TRBJ2-1, is DTGVSQNPRHKITKRGQNVTFRCDPISEHNRLYWYRQTLGQGPEFLTYFQNEAQLEKSRLLSDRFSAERPKGSFSTLEIQRTEQGDSAMYLCASSLRRVRSYNEQFFGPGTRLTVL.

This clonotype turned up a few times. The chain employs TRBV15 and TRBJ1-1, with D unresolved. Per germline, CDR1 LNHNV and CDR2 YYDKDF (reference sequence). This CDR3 contains 13 residues. V lost 0 bases to trimming and J lost 1 base, with 3 bases between them. CDR3 DNA sequence: TGTGCCACCAGCAGAGATAGGAACACTGAAGCTTTCTTT. It encodes CATSRDRNTEAFF.

The chain has TRBV12-3 or TRBV12-4 and TRBJ2-7, with TRBD2 as a possible D gene (6 bases). V was trimmed by 1 base and J by 1 base, leaving 8 bases between them. The length of the CDR3 is 14 residues. The DNA for the CDR3 is TGTGCCAGCAGTTTAGGTGGAGGGTCCTACGAGCAGTACTTC. It yields the protein CASSLGGGSYEQYF.

In its sample, this clonotype was seen many times. This chain links TRBV29-1 with TRBJ2-1, with TRBD1 matching over 8 bases. The V gene end was trimmed by 8 bases and the J gene end by 2 bases; junction bases not matched to a gene: 5. The CDR3 contains 13 residues. Per the germline V gene, CDR1 is SQVTM and CDR2 is ANQGSEA. CDR3: CSTQGETYNEQFF. In DNA form, the CDR3 reads TGCAGCACACAGGGGGAGACCTACAATGAGCAGTTCTTC.

J is TRBJ1-2 and V is TRBV7-2; tentatively, D is TRBD1 (6 bases). V shed 4 bases and J shed 0 bases, with 18 bases lying between them. Germline CDR1 reads SGHTA; CDR2 reads FQGNSA. This CDR3 is 17 amino acids long. The CDR3 DNA sequence: TGTGCCAGCAGCTCCACTCCCCGGACAGCCTCTAACTATGGCTACACCTTC. This codes for CASSSTPRTASNYGYTF.

There are a few counts of this clonotype. The V call is TRBV7-9, the J call TRBJ1-3; 7 bases are shared with TRBD1. Trimming at V came to 8 bases and at J to 4 bases, leaving 17 bases not matched to a gene. The CDR3 extends over 17 amino acids. Germline CDR1 SEHNR, CDR2 FQNEAQ (reference sequence). CDR3 protein: CASLAYRGTYRGNTIYF. CDR3 sequence (DNA): TGTGCCAGCCTTGCCTACAGGGGAACGTACAGAGGAAACACCATATATTTT.

Concerning this clonotype itself: It differs at one base from a far larger clone, so likely a read error. The chain has TRBV12-3 or TRBV12-4 and TRBJ2-3; D not resolved. The CDR3 sequence is 11 residues long. The DNA of the CDR3 is TGTGCCGGCAGCATCACAGATACGCAGTATTTT. Its translation is CAGSITDTQYF.

This clonotype has just a few counts. The junction departs from germline at one end; a sequencing error may be responsible. V and J are TRBV6-2 or TRBV6-3 and TRBJ2-1; tentative D call: TRBD2 (5 bases). Germline V gene lookup returns CDR1 MNHEY and CDR2 SVGEGT. The CDR3 is made up of 12 amino acids. The CDR3 DNA reads TGTGCCAGCAGTCGCTACTCTACGCGGGCGTCCTTC. Encoded protein: CASSRYSTRASF.

This clonotype was seen only a few times. The chain recombines TRBV20-1 with TRBJ1-1, with 9 bases lining up with TRBD1. Germline trimming cut 2 bases from V and 2 bases from J; bases unmatched to any gene: 9. The germline CDR1 and CDR2 sequences are DFQATT and SNEGSKA (reference sequence). The CDR3 spans 16 residues. The CDR3 loop reads CSARSTGGGGNTEAFF. CDR3 DNA: TGCAGTGCTAGAAGTACAGGGGGCGGAGGAAACACTGAAGCTTTCTTT.

The V call is TRBV3-1, the J call TRBJ2-7, with 8 bases aligning to TRBD1. The junction had 3 bases not matched to a gene; V was cut back by 3 bases and J by 2 bases. CDR3 length equals 14 residues. Germline V CDR1 and CDR2: LGHDT, YNNKEL (reference sequence). Here the CDR3 DNA reads TGTGCCAGCAGCCACGGACAGGGTCCCTACGAGCAGTACTTC. This encodes CASSHGQGPYEQYF.

V is TRBV20-1 and J is TRBJ2-2; unclear D gene. This CDR3 contains 15 residues. V dropped 0 bases and J dropped 0 bases, with 8 bases sitting between them. Germline V lookup: CDR1 DFQATT, CDR2 SNEGSKA (reference sequence). The CDR3 bases are TGCAGTGCTAGAGATCTTCTAGCGAACACCGGGGAGCTGTTTTTT. Protein product: CSARDLLANTGELFF.

In this sample, this clonotype turned up a few times. The gene calls are TRBV4-3 and TRBJ1-4, with D uncertain. Trimming took off 0 bases at V and 5 bases at J, with 10 bases between the two ends. Per germline, CDR1 LGHNA and CDR2 YSLEER. This CDR3 has 15 residues. The CDR3 DNA follows: TGCGCCAGCAGCCAAGATCCAATGCCCAATGAAAAACTGTTTTTT. Residues: CASSQDPMPNEKLFF.

At least ten counts were recorded for this clonotype. The chain links TRBV14 to TRBJ1-1; D remains unclear. The length of the CDR3 is 14 residues. V lost 3 bases and J lost 4, with 12 bases in between. Per germline, CDR1 SGHDN and CDR2 FVKESK. CDR3 protein: CASSQPVGSTEAFF. CDR3 DNA sequence: TGTGCCAGCAGCCAGCCGGTGGGGAGCACTGAAGCTTTCTTT.

V usage is TRBV9 and J usage is TRBJ1-2; no clear D. V lost 3 bases, J lost 3 bases, and 6 bases lay in between. This CDR3 is built from 12 residues. Germline CDR1 SGDLS, CDR2 YYNGEE. The CDR3: CASSGSYYGYTF. Written as DNA, the CDR3 is TGTGCCAGCAGCGGATCCTACTATGGCTACACCTTC.

The genes are TRBV29-1 and TRBJ1-2; tentative D call: TRBD1 (5 bases). This CDR3 is built from 12 residues. V was trimmed by 4 bases and J by 6 bases, leaving 12 bases between them. Germline V gives CDR1 SQVTM, CDR2 ANQGSEA. In nucleotides, the CDR3 is TGCAGCGTTGCCTTAGGGGTTGATGGCTACACCTTC. This sequence encodes CSVALGVDGYTF.

This clonotype was observed a handful of times. The chain is built from TRBV5-1 and TRBJ1-2; D unresolved. The germline V gene encodes CDR1 SGHRS and CDR2 YFSETQ. The V gene lost 3 bases and the J gene lost 1 base, with 7 bases spanning the gap. This CDR3 region has 13 residues. This CDR3 is CASSSDLNYGYTF. The CDR3 bases are TGCGCCAGCAGCTCGGACCTTAACTATGGCTACACCTTC.

The chain uses TRBV29-1 and TRBJ1-2, with 8 bases identical to TRBD1. This CDR3 has 11 residues. The germline V gene encodes CDR1 SQVTM and CDR2 ANQGSEA. V lost 4 bases to trimming and J lost 5 bases; unmatched junction nucleotides: 0. CDR3 loop: CSVGTGYGYTF. As DNA, the CDR3 is TGCAGCGTTGGGACAGGGTATGGCTACACCTTC.

This chain connects TRBV20-1 to TRBJ2-2, with 7 bases lining up with TRBD1. The germline CDR1 and CDR2 sequences are DFQATT and SNEGSKA (reference sequence). The V and J ends lost 4 bases and 7 bases, in that order; junction bases with no gene match: 12. This CDR3 has 15 residues. The CDR3 region is CSATGGPAKIGELFF. CDR3 in DNA: TGCAGTGCTACAGGGGGACCGGCTAAGATCGGGGAGCTGTTTTTT.

This clonotype was recorded a few times. The chain recombines TRBV13 with TRBJ2-5; 9 bases agree with TRBD1. Germline V gives CDR1 PRHDT, CDR2 FYEKMQ (reference sequence). Losses at the gene ends were 5 bases for V and 5 bases for J; bases not matched to a gene: 9. The CDR3 is 15 amino acids. CDR3 nucleotides: TGTGCCAGCAGCCAACTGGACAGGGGCGGGGAGACCCAGTACTTC. Translated: CASSQLDRGGETQYF. Together with reference TRBV13 and TRBJ2-5, the CDR3 gives the full variable domain: AAGVIQSPRHLIKEKRETATLKCYPIPRHDTVYWYQQGPGQDPQFLISFYEKMQSDKGSIPDRFSAQQFSDYHSELNMSSLELGDSALYFCASSQLDRGGETQYFGPGTRLLVL.

Of note for this clonotype: A much larger clone lies one base from this, so it may be a read error. The rearrangement links TRBV29-1 to TRBJ2-1; possibly TRBD1 for D (5 bases). CDR3 length: 10 amino acids. The germline V gene encodes CDR1 SQVTM and CDR2 ANQGSEA. The CDR3 region is CSGTNNDQFF. The CDR3 nucleotides read TGCAGCGGGACAAACAATGATCAGTTCTTC.

The chain carries TRBV6-2 or TRBV6-3 and TRBJ2-7; perhaps TRBD2 as D (6 bases). CDR1 and CDR2 from the germline V gene are MNHEY and SVGEGT. The CDR3 length is 14 residues. V was pared by 9 bases and J by 2 bases, with 17 bases between. CDR3 protein: CARIPRGVPYEQYF. The CDR3 DNA reads TGTGCCAGGATACCGCGGGGAGTCCCCTACGAGCAGTACTTC.

This clonotype was picked up one time. This chain connects TRBV30 to TRBJ2-2; 7 nucleotides agree with TRBD2. Germline V gene sequence: CDR1 GTSNPN, CDR2 SVGIG (reference sequence). The V segment lost 6 bases and the J segment 1 base; nucleotides outside the gene matches: 2. The CDR3 has 13 residues. CDR3 region: CACGGRNTGELFF. Here the CDR3 DNA reads TGTGCCTGTGGCGGGAGGAACACCGGGGAGCTGTTTTTT. The whole variable domain, remainder taken from reference TRBV30 and TRBJ2-2, is SQTIHQWPATLVQPVGSPLSLECTVEGTSNPNLYWYRQAAGRGLQLLFYSVGIGQISSEVPQNLSASRPQDRQFILSSKKLLLSDSGFYLCACGGRNTGELFFGEGSRLTVL.

The count of this clonotype is one. Germline and junction disagree at one end, which may indicate a read error. V and J are TRBV20-1 and TRBJ1-2, with TRBD1 matching over 10 bases. CDR1 and CDR2 (germline): DFQATT, SNEGSKA (reference sequence). The CDR3 sequence is 14 residues long. The CDR3 is CSAPRTGGNYGHTF. Here the CDR3 DNA reads TGCAGTGCTCCCCGGACAGGGGGGAACTATGGCCACACCTTC.

The chain links TRBV7-2 to TRBJ1-6, with TRBD1 matching over 7 bases. Germline values: CDR1 SGHTA, CDR2 FQGNSA. J was trimmed by 9 bases and V by 1 base; bases with no gene match: 6. The length of the CDR3 is 15 residues. This CDR3 reads CASSLVTGMGSPLHF. The CDR3 nucleotides are TGTGCCAGCAGCTTAGTGACAGGGATGGGTTCACCCCTCCACTTT.

This clonotype turned up a few times. The chain couples TRBV20-1 to TRBJ1-5; a possible D gene is TRBD1 (6 bases). Trimming took 6 bases from V and 3 from J, leaving 9 bases between them. Germline CDR1 reads DFQATT; CDR2 reads SNEGSKA (reference sequence). The CDR3 spans 12 residues. This chain's CDR3 is CSAGQFNQPQHF. The CDR3 nucleotides read TGCAGTGCCGGACAGTTCAATCAGCCCCAGCATTTT.

The chain links TRBV5-6 to TRBJ1-1; 7 bases align to TRBD1. This CDR3 contains 16 residues. Losses at the gene ends were 0 bases for V and 2 bases for J; bases not matched to a gene: 7. Germline assignment: CDR1 SGHDT and CDR2 YYEEEE. As DNA, the CDR3 is TGTGCCAGCAGCTTGGATTCCGGGACAGACAACACTGAAGCTTTCTTT. This sequence encodes CASSLDSGTDNTEAFF.

This sequence joins TRBV20-1 and TRBJ2-1, with D hard to call. Trimming took off 0 bases at V and 8 bases at J, with 8 bases between the two ends. The CDR3 is 12 amino acids. Germline lookup yields CDR1 DFQATT and CDR2 SNEGSKA (reference sequence). CDR3 sequence: CSARDREYEQFF. In DNA form, the CDR3 reads TGCAGTGCTAGAGATAGGGAATATGAGCAGTTCTTC.